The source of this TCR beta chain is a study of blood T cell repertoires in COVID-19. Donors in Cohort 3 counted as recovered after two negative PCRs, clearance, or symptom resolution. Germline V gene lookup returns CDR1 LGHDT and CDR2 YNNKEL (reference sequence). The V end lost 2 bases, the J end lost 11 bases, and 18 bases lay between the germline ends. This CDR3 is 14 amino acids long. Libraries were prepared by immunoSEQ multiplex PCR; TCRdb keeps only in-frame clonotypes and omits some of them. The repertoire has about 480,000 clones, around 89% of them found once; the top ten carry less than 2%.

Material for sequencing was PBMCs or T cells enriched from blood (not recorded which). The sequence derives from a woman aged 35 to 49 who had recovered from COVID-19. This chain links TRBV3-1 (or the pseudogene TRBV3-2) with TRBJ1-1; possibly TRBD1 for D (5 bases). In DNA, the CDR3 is TGTGCCAGCAGCCAAATGAGCGCCTACGGGGGGGCTTTCTTT. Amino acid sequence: CASSQMSAYGGAFF.